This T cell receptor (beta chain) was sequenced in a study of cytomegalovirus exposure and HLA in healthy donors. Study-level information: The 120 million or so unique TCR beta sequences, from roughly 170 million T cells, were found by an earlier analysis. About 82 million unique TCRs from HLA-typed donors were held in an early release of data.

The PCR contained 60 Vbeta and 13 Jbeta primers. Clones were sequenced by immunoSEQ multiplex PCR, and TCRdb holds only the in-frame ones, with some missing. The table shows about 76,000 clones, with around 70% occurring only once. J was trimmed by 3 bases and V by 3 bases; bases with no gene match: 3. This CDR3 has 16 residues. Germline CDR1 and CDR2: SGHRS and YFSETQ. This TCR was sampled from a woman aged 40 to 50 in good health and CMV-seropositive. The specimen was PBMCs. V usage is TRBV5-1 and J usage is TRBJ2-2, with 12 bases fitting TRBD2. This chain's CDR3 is CASSWRLAGDTGELFF. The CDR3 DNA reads TGCGCCAGCAGCTGGAGACTAGCGGGAGACACCGGGGAGCTGTTTTTT.